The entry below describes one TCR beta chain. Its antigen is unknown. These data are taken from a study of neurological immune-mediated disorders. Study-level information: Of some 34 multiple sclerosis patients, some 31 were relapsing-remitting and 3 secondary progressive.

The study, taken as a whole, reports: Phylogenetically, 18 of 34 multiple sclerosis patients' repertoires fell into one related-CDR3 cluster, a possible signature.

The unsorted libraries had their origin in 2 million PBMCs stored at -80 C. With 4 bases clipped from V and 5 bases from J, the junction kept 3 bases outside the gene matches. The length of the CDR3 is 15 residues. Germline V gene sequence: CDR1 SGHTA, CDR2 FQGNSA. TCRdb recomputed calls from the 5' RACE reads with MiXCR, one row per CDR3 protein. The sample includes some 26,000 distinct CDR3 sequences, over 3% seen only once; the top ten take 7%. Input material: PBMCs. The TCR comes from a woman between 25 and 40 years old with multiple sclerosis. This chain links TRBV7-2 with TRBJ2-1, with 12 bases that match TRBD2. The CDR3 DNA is TGTGCCAGCAGCTACGGACTAGCGGGGAACAATGAGCAGTTCTTC. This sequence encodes CASSYGLAGNNEQFF.